This T cell receptor (beta chain) comes out of a study of CD8+ T cells in alopecia areata. Findings and caveats of the study: There were also resident alphabeta T cells of normal skin sequenced in scalp samples.

This clone has more than one count but fewer than ten. Its antigen remains unknown. Sorting from PBMCs produced CD4+ and CD8+ T cells. Following extraction, RNA underwent reverse transcription to cDNA, which served as the sequencing template. Sequencing used immunoSEQ multiplex PCR; TCRdb keeps in-frame clones, though not all of them. The sample includes some 150,000 clones, roughly 60% of them seen just once. This TCR was sampled from a human donor in good health. Sequencing used CD8+ T cells sorted from blood.

The CDR3 sequence is CSARAGRSQHF. CDR3 sequence (DNA): TGCAGCGCAAGAGCGGGGCGGTCCCAGCATTTT. This chain connects TRBV29-1 to TRBJ1-5, with D tentatively TRBD1 (5 bases). In germline, CDR1 is SQVTM, CDR2 ANQGSEA. The length of the CDR3 is 11 residues. The V gene lost 7 bases and the J gene lost 11 bases, with 15 bases spanning the gap.